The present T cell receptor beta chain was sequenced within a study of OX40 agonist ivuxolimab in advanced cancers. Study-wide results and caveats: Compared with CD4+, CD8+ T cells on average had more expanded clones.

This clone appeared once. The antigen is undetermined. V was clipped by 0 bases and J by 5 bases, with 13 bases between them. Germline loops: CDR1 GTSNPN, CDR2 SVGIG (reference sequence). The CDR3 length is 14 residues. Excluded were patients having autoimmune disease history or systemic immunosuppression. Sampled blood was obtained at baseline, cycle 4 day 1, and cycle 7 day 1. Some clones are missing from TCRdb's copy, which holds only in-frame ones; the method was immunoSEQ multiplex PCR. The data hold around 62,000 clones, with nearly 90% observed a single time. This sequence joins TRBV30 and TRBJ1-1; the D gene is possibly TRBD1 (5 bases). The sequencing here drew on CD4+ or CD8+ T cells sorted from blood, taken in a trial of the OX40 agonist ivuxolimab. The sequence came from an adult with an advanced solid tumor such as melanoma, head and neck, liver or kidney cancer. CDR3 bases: TGTGCCTGGAGTGTGGGAGGGAGGGGAACTGAAGCTTTCTTT. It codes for CAWSVGGRGTEAFF.